These T cell receptor beta chains were read from a single sample in a study of control samples from healthy donors and cancer patients. Sequenced by immunoSEQ multiplex PCR; TCRdb stores in-frame clones only, minus some. The repertoire holds about 110,000 clones, over 75% seen once, with under 4.5% in the top ten. The sequencing sample was made of blood. The receptors shown here come from a human donor in good health. The donor label of this sample is uncertain. The conserved cysteine and the conserved F or W are not part of the CDR3 here. The D gene is left open where the match is weak.

>NA|TRBV12-3/TRBV12-4|TRBJ1-1
ASILGVGTEAF
>NA|TRBV19|TRBJ1-1
ASIRTAINTEAF
>NA|TRBV6-5|TRBJ1-1
ASSTDGLGTEAF
>NA|TRBV28|TRBJ1-2
ASSFGQGNYGYT
>TRBD1|TRBV5-1|TRBJ1-6
ASSGMTGGGSPLH
>NA|TRBV5-1|TRBJ2-1
ASSREAGGNEQF
>TRBD1|TRBV11-3|TRBJ1-1
ASSQGGPTEAF
>NA|TRBV11-2|TRBJ2-6
ASSLAPTPGANVLT
>NA|TRBV5-6|TRBJ2-5
ASSPHGGLGETQY
>TRBD1|TRBV5-6|TRBJ1-2
ASSSTGQGAGRYGYT
>TRBD1|TRBV25-1|TRBJ2-7
ASSEKVRGSPEQY
>TRBD1|TRBV28|TRBJ1-6
ASITGDAGSPLH
>TRBD1|TRBV4-3|TRBJ1-4
ASSPGQGYEKLF